This T cell receptor beta chain originates from a study of T cell responses to AZD1222 COVID-19 vaccine. The assay was immunoSEQ multiplex PCR, and TCRdb's table has in-frame clones only and misses some. The data contain approximately 120,000 clones, around 90% of them singletons. With regard to this clone: The antigen remains undetermined.

Findings and caveats of the study: Repertoire sampling happened only post peak T cell response. Dominant at 160-218 and 743-854, vaccine-associated CD4 TCRs also spanned spike. Unmutated variant regions are reportedly targeted by nearly half of spike-specific TCRs. The sample set comprised mostly white British donors with more females, and clonal diversity was possibly underestimated.

Germline V gene lookup returns CDR1 SGDLS and CDR2 YYNGEE. The CDR3 loop spans 16 amino acids. Trimming cost V 4 bases and J 0 bases; bases outside gene matches: 4. This chain links TRBV9 with TRBJ2-3, with 11 nucleotides matching TRBD1. Sequenced here: peripheral blood, sampled on day 0 of AZD1222 vaccination. This receptor was identified in an adult in good health. The CDR3 sequence is CASSSGTGGSTDTQYF. As DNA, the CDR3 is TGTGCCAGCAGCTCCGGGACAGGGGGTAGCACAGATACGCAGTATTTT. The full variable domain, in which reference TRBV9 and TRBJ2-3 provide the parts outside the CDR3, is DSGVTQTPKHLITATGQRVTLRCSPRSGDLSVYWYQQSLDQGLQFLIQYYNGEERAKGNILERFSAQQFPDLHSELNLSSLELGDSALYFCASSSGTGGSTDTQYFGPGTRLTVL.